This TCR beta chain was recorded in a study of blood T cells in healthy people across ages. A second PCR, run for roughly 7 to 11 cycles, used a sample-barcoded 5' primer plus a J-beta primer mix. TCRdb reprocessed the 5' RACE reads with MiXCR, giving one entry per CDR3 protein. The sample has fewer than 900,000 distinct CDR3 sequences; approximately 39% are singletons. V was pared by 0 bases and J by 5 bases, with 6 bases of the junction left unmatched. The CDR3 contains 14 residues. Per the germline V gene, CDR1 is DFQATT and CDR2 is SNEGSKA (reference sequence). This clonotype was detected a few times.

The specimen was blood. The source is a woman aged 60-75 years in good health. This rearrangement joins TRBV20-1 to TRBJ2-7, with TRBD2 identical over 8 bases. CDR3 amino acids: CSAREYGTSDEQYF. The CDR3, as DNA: TGCAGTGCTAGAGAGTACGGGACTAGTGACGAGCAGTACTTC.